One and the same sample provided the 24 T cell receptor beta chains below, sequenced in a study of cytomegalovirus exposure and HLA in healthy donors. With 60 Vbeta and 13 Jbeta primers, the PCR was carried out. Produced via immunoSEQ multiplex PCR; TCRdb's table is partial and in-frame only. The sample holds roughly 120,000 clones, around 75% seen once. The sequenced sample consisted of PBMCs. The source of these receptors is a man in his fifties or sixties in good health and CMV-seropositive.

The V gene is TRBV5-1, the J gene TRBJ2-7, with D uncertain. V lost 3 bases and J lost 0, with 4 bases in between. Germline lookup yields CDR1 SGHRS and CDR2 YFSETQ. The CDR3 length is 12 residues. In DNA, the CDR3 is TGCGCCAGCAGCTCGTACTCCTACGAGCAGTACTTC. It translates to CASSSYSYEQYF.

J is TRBJ1-6 and V is TRBV2; 7 nucleotides agree with TRBD1. Germline CDR1 SNHLY, CDR2 FYNNEI. The CDR3 has 15 amino acids. V was pared by 8 bases and J by 7 bases, with 11 bases of the junction left unmatched. The CDR3 sequence: CASLKEGQSNSPLHF. CDR3 coding DNA: TGTGCCAGCCTCAAGGAGGGACAGTCAAATTCACCCCTCCACTTT.

V gene TRBV5-6 combines with J gene TRBJ2-1; the D gene is possibly TRBD2 (5 bases). From germline, CDR1 is SGHDT and CDR2 YYEEEE. This CDR3 is 16 amino acids long. V lost 6 bases, J lost 6 bases, and 22 bases lay in between. This CDR3 is CASMLTLLALRNEQFF. The CDR3 DNA sequence: TGTGCCAGCATGTTAACCCTCCTAGCCCTCCGCAATGAGCAGTTCTTC.

The chain links TRBV11-2 to TRBJ2-1; the D is unclear. The CDR3 is made up of 14 amino acids. Trimming took off 4 bases at V and 9 bases at J, with 16 bases between the two ends. The germline CDR1 and CDR2 sequences are SGHAT and FQNNGV. Written as DNA, the CDR3 is TGTGCCAGCAGCTCCCTACCACGCGTTGGTGAGCAGTTCTTC. The encoded protein is CASSSLPRVGEQFF. Combining the CDR3 with reference TRBV11-2 and TRBJ2-1 gives the whole variable domain EAGVAQSPRYKIIEKRQSVAFWCNPISGHATLYWYQQILGQGPKLLIQFQNNGVVDDSQLPKDRFSAERLKGVDSTLKIQPAKLEDSAVYLCASSSLPRVGEQFFGPGTRLTVL.

The CDR3 is CASSYSAGNTEAFF. CDR3 coding DNA: TGTGCCAGCAGTTACTCGGCGGGTAATACTGAAGCTTTCTTT. This chain joins TRBV6-5 and TRBJ1-1; no reliable D call. This CDR3 spans 14 amino acids. V was pared by 0 bases and J by 5 bases, with 10 bases between. CDR1 is MNHEY and CDR2 is SVGAGI in the germline V gene.

V and J are TRBV9 and TRBJ1-1, with 9 bases fitting TRBD1. The CDR3 consists of 15 residues. The V gene's germline CDR1 is SGDLS and CDR2 YYNGEE. V lost 3 bases to trimming and J lost 4 bases; unmatched junction nucleotides: 7. In DNA, the CDR3 is TGTGCCAGCAGCGAGCCGGGACAGGGACTCACTGAAGCTTTCTTT. Its translation: CASSEPGQGLTEAFF.

This clone has more than one count but fewer than ten. This chain connects TRBV6-1 to TRBJ2-3; TRBD1 matches 7 bases. V shed 1 base and J 5 bases; nucleotides not matched to a gene: 0. CDR1 is MNHNS, CDR2 SASEGT, per germline. The CDR3 length is 13 residues. This CDR3 is CASSEGQGDTQYF. In DNA form, the CDR3 reads TGTGCCAGCAGTGAAGGACAGGGAGATACGCAGTATTTT.

V usage is TRBV30 and J usage is TRBJ2-7, with D possibly TRBD2 on 6 matching bases. CDR1 and CDR2 from the germline V gene are GTSNPN and SVGIG (reference sequence). This CDR3 is 13 amino acids long. V was pared by 2 bases and J by 4 bases, with 12 bases between. The CDR3 sequence: CAWSHGGRYEQYF. The CDR3 coding sequence is TGTGCCTGGAGTCACGGGGGTCGGTACGAGCAGTACTTC.

To note about this clone: At one end, the junction sequence differs from germline, possibly due to a read error. The V and J genes are TRBV28 and TRBJ1-5; D is ambiguous. In germline, CDR1 is MDHEN, CDR2 SYDVKM. The CDR3 is 12 residues long. The CDR3 DNA is TGTGCCAGCAGTTTAGTCGGTCAGGCCCAGCATTTT. Protein sequence: CASSLVGQAQHF.

In the case of this clone: The junction shows a germline mismatch at one end, possibly a read error. The genes are TRBV5-1 and TRBJ2-3; D is unresolved. This CDR3 contains 13 residues. The germline gives CDR1 SGHRS, CDR2 YFSETQ. The CDR3 region is CASSLEVTDTHYF. CDR3 in DNA: TGCGCCAGCAGCTTGGAAGTCACAGATACGCACTATTTT.

The chain carries TRBV15 and TRBJ2-7, with D possibly TRBD2 on 6 matching bases. The germline CDR1 and CDR2 sequences are LNHNV and YYDKDF (reference sequence). V was shortened by 0 bases and J by 2 bases, with 14 bases between the two germline ends. The CDR3 consists of 16 residues. This CDR3 reads CATSRDLASVPYEQYF. CDR3 nucleotides: TGTGCCACCAGCAGAGATCTGGCTAGCGTGCCCTACGAGCAGTACTTC.

Concerning this clone itself: The same CDR3 arises from other DNA sequences in this sample as well. The rearrangement links TRBV29-1 to TRBJ1-4; no clear D. The CDR3 contains 11 residues. Germline V gene data show CDR1 as SQVTM and CDR2 as ANQGSEA. V lost 6 bases, J lost 4 bases, and 6 bases lay in between. The CDR3 DNA reads as TGCAGCGTGGAGCTTAATGAAAAACTGTTTTTT. Translated: CSVELNEKLFF.

The chain has TRBV7-3 and TRBJ1-2; TRBD1 matches 8 bases. V gave up 1 base and J gave up 6 bases; unmatched junction bases: 7. The CDR3 consists of 15 residues. The germline V gene has CDR1 SGHTA and CDR2 FQGTGA. CDR3 in DNA: TGTGCCAGCAGCTTAATGGCAGGGGGCGAGGATGGCTACACCTTC. The encoded protein is CASSLMAGGEDGYTF.

This clone was observed a few times. This chain links TRBV4-2 with TRBJ2-1; 10 bases map to TRBD2. Germline V gene data show CDR1 as LGHNA and CDR2 as YNFKEQ. There are 17 residues in the CDR3. V shed 4 bases, J shed 1 base, and the junction held 7 bases outside the gene matches. Written as DNA, the CDR3 is TGTGCCAGCAGCCTACAAGCGGGGGGGCTTTCCTACAATGAGCAGTTCTTC. Its protein is CASSLQAGGLSYNEQFF.

The chain has TRBV6-1 and TRBJ1-6; a possible D gene is TRBD1 (5 bases). The germline V and J ends were trimmed by 3 bases and 4 bases, with 7 bases remaining between them. The V gene's germline CDR1 is MNHNS and CDR2 SASEGT. The length of the CDR3 is 14 residues. As DNA, the CDR3 is TGTGCCAGCAGTGAGGCAGGGTATAATTCACCCCTCCACTTT. It is translated as CASSEAGYNSPLHF.

This clone turned up a few times. The V call is TRBV7-9, the J call TRBJ2-2; 14 positions match TRBD2. From germline, CDR1 is SEHNR and CDR2 FQNEAQ (reference sequence). This CDR3 contains 18 residues. J was trimmed by 3 bases and V by 5 bases; bases with no gene match: 8. The CDR3, as DNA: TGTGCCAGCAGCCGCCCCCGACTAGCGGGGGGGTACACCGGGGAGCTGTTTTTT. Its protein product is CASSRPRLAGGYTGELFF.

The chain carries TRBV19 and TRBJ1-5; TRBD1 is a possible D gene (5 bases). Per the germline V gene, CDR1 is LNHDA and CDR2 is SQIVND (reference sequence). Trimming left V 4 bases short and J 4 bases short, with 11 bases between. This CDR3 comprises 14 residues. The DNA of the CDR3 is TGTGCCAGTAGTAGTACAGGAGGGAATCAGCCCCAGCATTTT. It specifies CASSSTGGNQPQHF.

V usage is TRBV28 and J usage is TRBJ1-5; no definite D call. V was shortened by 7 bases and J by 8 bases, with 18 bases between the two germline ends. The CDR3 is 14 amino acids. CDR1 and CDR2 (germline): MDHEN, SYDVKM. The CDR3 bases are TGTGCCAGCACCCCTGGGAGTCTGTTCGAGCCCCAGCATTTT. Residues: CASTPGSLFEPQHF.

This sequence joins TRBV18 and TRBJ1-2; 7 nucleotides align to TRBD1. This CDR3 is built from 20 residues. Germline V CDR1 and CDR2: KGHSH, LQKENI. V lost 3 bases, J lost 7 bases, and 26 bases stayed unmatched. For the CDR3, the DNA is TGTGCCAGCTCACCCGGACAGGTAGGACAGGAGTGGGGGTTTACTGGTGGCTACACCTTC. It is translated as CASSPGQVGQEWGFTGGYTF. Combining the CDR3 with reference TRBV18 and TRBJ1-2 gives the whole variable domain NAGVMQNPRHLVRRRGQEARLRCSPMKGHSHVYWYRQLPEEGLKFMVYLQKENIIDESGMPKERFSAEFPKEGPSILRIQQVVRGDSAAYFCASSPGQVGQEWGFTGGYTFGSGTRLTVV.

The rearrangement uses TRBV19 and TRBJ1-3, with unresolved D. Germline CDR1 is LNHDA and CDR2 is SQIVND (reference sequence). CDR3 length: 13 amino acids. V was shortened by 3 bases and J by 2 bases, with 5 bases between the two germline ends. The CDR3 nucleotides read TGTGCCAGTAGTATTCTCGCTGGAAACACCATATATTTT. Residues: CASSILAGNTIYF.

The CDR3 protein is CASIRQGLGTEAFF. CDR3 DNA sequence: TGTGCCAGTATACGACAGGGCTTGGGCACTGAAGCTTTCTTT. This chain connects TRBV19 to TRBJ1-1; 7 nucleotides match TRBD1. The CDR3 length is 14 residues. The germline gives CDR1 LNHDA, CDR2 SQIVND (reference sequence). After removal of 7 bases from V and 4 bases from J, the junction contained 9 bases not matched to a gene.

The chain combines TRBV7-9 with TRBJ2-7, with a tentative D call TRBD1 (5 bases). From germline, CDR1 is SEHNR and CDR2 FQNEAQ (reference sequence). V lost 3 bases and J lost 3, with 9 bases in between. The CDR3 runs to 13 residues. The chain's CDR3 is CASSLLQGYEQYF. The CDR3 DNA sequence: TGTGCCAGCAGCTTGCTTCAGGGCTACGAGCAGTACTTC.

The gene calls are TRBV7-6 and TRBJ1-2, with a possible D match to TRBD1 (6 bases). This CDR3 spans 17 amino acids. V lost 2 bases and J 4 bases, leaving 20 bases between the germline ends. Germline CDR1 is SGHVS and CDR2 is FNYEAQ. The CDR3 DNA reads as TGTGCCAGCAGCTTATTTTGGGGCACGGACAGATCCTATGGCTACACCTTC. Protein product: CASSLFWGTDRSYGYTF.

This clone has only a few counts. This chain connects TRBV5-5 to TRBJ2-7; TRBD1 matches 7 bases. With V trimmed by 4 bases and J by 7 bases, 8 bases remained unmatched. This CDR3 is 13 amino acids long. Germline CDR1 reads SGHKS; CDR2 reads YYEKEE (reference sequence). In DNA, the CDR3 is TGTGCCAGCAGCGACCCGACAGGGCGGGAGCAGTACTTC. As protein: CASSDPTGREQYF. The complete variable domain, with remaining parts taken from reference TRBV5-5 and TRBJ2-7, reads DAGVTQSPTHLIKTRGQQVTLRCSPISGHKSVSWYQQVLGQGPQFIFQYYEKEERGRGNFPDRFSARQFPNYSSELNVNALLLGDSALYLCASSDPTGREQYFGPGTRLTVT.